This entry is about one T cell receptor beta chain. Antigen unknown. Sequencing used immunoSEQ multiplex PCR; TCRdb keeps in-frame clones, though not all of them. Of about 66,000 clones in the sample, roughly four fifths were seen once. Once cultured for around 11 days, the cells underwent separation to obtain CD4+ T cells. Participants were given two doses of BNT162b2 or mRNA-1273 vaccine. The CDR3 is 12 amino acids. In germline, CDR1 is SGHDT, CDR2 YYEEEE. The ends were cut back, 3 bases at V and 4 bases at J, with 7 bases in the middle. The sample originates from a study of vaccination effects on CD4 cells after COVID-19. In the study overall: Some 2 million PBMC were placed in each well, which was supplemented with approximately 9.9 IU/ml IL-2 and approximately 10 ug/ml peptides.

The source is a human donor who received a COVID-19 vaccine. Sample: CD4+ T cells from PBMCs cultured without peptide, taken after COVID-19 vaccination. The J gene is TRBJ1-1, the V gene TRBV5-6; no reliable D call. CDR3 DNA: TGTGCCAGCAGCTCCGGCCCCACTGAAGCTTTCTTT. Its protein is CASSSGPTEAFF.